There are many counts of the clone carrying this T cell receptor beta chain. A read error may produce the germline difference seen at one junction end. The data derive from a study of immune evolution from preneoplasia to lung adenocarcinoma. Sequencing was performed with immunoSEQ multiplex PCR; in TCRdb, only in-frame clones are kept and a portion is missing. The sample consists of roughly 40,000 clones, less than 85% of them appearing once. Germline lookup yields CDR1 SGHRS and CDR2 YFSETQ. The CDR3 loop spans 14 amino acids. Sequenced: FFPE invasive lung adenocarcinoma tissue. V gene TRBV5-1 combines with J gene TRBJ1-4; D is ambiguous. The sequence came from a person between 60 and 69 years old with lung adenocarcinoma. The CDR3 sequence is CASRLGGTNEKLFF. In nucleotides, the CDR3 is TGCGCCAGCAGATTGGGAGGAACTAATGAAAAACTGTTTTTT.